The subject of this entry is one TCR beta chain. Its antigen specificity is not known. Per-nucleotide qualities are absent, and no much larger clonotype sits a single base away. This specimen belongs to a study of Ad26.COV2.S vaccination and SARS-CoV-2 variants (dated by TCRdb to the early 2020s). Turning to the overall study: Donors in the vaccine arm were drawn from COV1001, a phase I-IIa trial of Ad26.COV2.S in healthy adults that was multicentre, randomized, double-blind and placebo-controlled. Ad26.COV2.S was administered intramuscularly at 5 x 10^10 or 1 x 10^11 viral particles, either as a single shot or as two shots given 56 days apart. TCRbeta repertoire sequencing served as the tool for gauging how specific and how broad the SARS-CoV-2-reactive T cell receptors were following Ad26.COV2.S vaccination. The TCR-sequenced set comprised about 32 samples: around 20 Ad26.COV2.S vaccine recipients, 5 placebo recipients and 8 SARS-CoV-2 convalescent individuals. Participants in the trial were split at random into five groups of five each, receiving low-dose or high-dose Ad26.COV2.S once or twice, or else placebo on both occasions. Investigators remained blinded to trial group allocation during experiments and outcome assessment. Study-level results and caveats: Substantial breadth of spike-specific CD8+ and CD4+ T cell responses was reported after vaccination. Higher spike-specific TCR breadth was observed in Ad26.COV2.S recipients than in placebo recipients (P = 0.0014). Comparing responses between vaccine doses or regimens was not something the study was powered to do. Comparable non-spike TCR breadth was observed between vaccine and placebo recipients, consistent with only spike being contained in the vaccine. The authors noted that total T cell responses may have been underestimated by the TCR breadth and depth analyses.

The germline V gene (reference sequence) yields LNHDA for CDR1 and SQIVND for CDR2. The junction shows trimming of 4 bases on V and 9 bases on J, plus 19 bases between the germline ends. The CDR3 covers 15 residues, taking in both the cysteine and the phenylalanine. Only the CDR3 part of the read is kept: 45 bases, read in frame from the first base. The intended sense of this specimen's treatment or condition label: approximately 18 received Ad26.COV2.S at low or high dose, single or two shots; roughly five received placebo; per-sample allocation not given. For vaccine and placebo recipients, the sequenced repertoires came from samples collected on day 63 after the first injection. Between 29 July and 7 August 2020, Cohort 1b enrolled some 25 adults aged 18-55 years at one site in Boston, USA. Ad26.COV2.S was a replication-incompetent adenovirus type 26 vector that expressed a prefusion-stabilized SARS-CoV-2 spike protein derived from the original Wuhan strain.

The immunoSEQ Assay was the method used to sequence TCRbeta CDR3 regions. After extraction, genomic DNA underwent amplification by bias-controlled multiplex PCR, followed by high-throughput sequencing. Per the original workflow: Collapsing and filtering of sequences were performed to quantify the absolute abundance of each unique TCRbeta CDR3 region. T cell fraction was estimated by normalizing TCRbeta template counts to usable DNA, which was measured by amplifying reference genes present in all nucleated cells. Repertoire TCRs were annotated as SARS-CoV-2-specific when V gene, CDR3 amino acid sequence and J gene were exactly matched to a known reactive TCR set. The reference SARS-CoV-2 TCR set was obtained from MIRA and was filtered for enrichment in COVID-19-positive ImmuneCODE repertoires, whereby public or cross-reactive TCRs were removed. Based on the MIRA antigens, annotated TCRs were further analysed at the level of specific ORF or position within ORF. Breadth was defined as the number of annotated unique rearrangements divided by the total number of unique productive rearrangements, and depth was defined as the summed frequency of the annotated unique rearrangements. Two-sided Wilcoxon rank-sum tests were applied when comparing TCR breadth between groups. Not all clones reach the TCRdb copy of this immuneACCESS table, which keeps in-frame sequences only. Checked studies attribute under half of the gap to unresolved V genes and leave the rest unexplained. That table supplies the V and J calls and clone size; D and trimming were determined from the DNA. Counted in this sample were about 440,000 clones; around 91% of them appeared once. The ten largest make up about 4.4% of the sample.

The chain joins TRBV19 to TRBJ1-5; TRBD1 could be the D gene, as 5 bases match. This clonotype was obtained from a person aged 18-60 years who received the Ad26.COV2.S COVID-19 vaccine or a placebo. The sequenced sample was peripheral blood, obtained in a trial of Ad26.COV2.S vaccine versus placebo. The CDR3 protein: CASSTRQLDVTPQHF. The nucleotides are TGTGCCAGTAGTACTCGACAGTTGGATGTTACGCCCCAGCATTTT.